The source of this TCR beta chain is a study of T-cell reconstitution after alpha-beta-depleted transplantation in children. Points from the study as a whole: Several hundred rapidly expanded clones from non-depleted graft cells reportedly supplied alpha-beta T cells about two months post-transplant.

This clonotype was seen a few times. What it binds is unknown. Preparation of the TCRbeta library was carried out with unique molecular identifiers. TCRdb re-called the PCR reads through MiXCR, storing one row per CDR3 protein. Altogether approximately 190,000 distinct CDR3 sequences are present, about 8.7% being singletons, with the ten largest covering 35%. The CDR3 length is 11 residues. Looked up from germline, CDR1 is DFQATT and CDR2 is SNEGSKA (reference sequence). The receptor comes from a male patient aged 2 to 9 who had a stem cell transplant for acute myeloid leukemia, so the T cells may come from the graft donor. The sample was PBMCs, mostly from graft donor cells, taken 360 days after TCRalphabeta/CD19-depleted stem cell transplant. This chain uses TRBV20-1 with TRBJ2-7; D uncertain. The DNA of the CDR3 is TGCAGCGCCCGAATGCGGAACGAGCAGTACTTC. Translating gives CSARMRNEQYF.